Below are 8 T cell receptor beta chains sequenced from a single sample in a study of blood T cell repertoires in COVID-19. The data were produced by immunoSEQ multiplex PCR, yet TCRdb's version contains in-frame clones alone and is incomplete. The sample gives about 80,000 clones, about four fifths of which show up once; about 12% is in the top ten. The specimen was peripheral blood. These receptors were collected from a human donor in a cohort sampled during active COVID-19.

The CDR3 sequence: CASSRQGADTQYF. The CDR3 coding sequence is TGTGCCAGCAGCCGACAGGGGGCAGATACGCAGTATTTT. The chain recombines TRBV3-1 (or the pseudogene TRBV3-2) with TRBJ2-3; TRBD1 aligns across 9 bases. Germline CDR1 and CDR2: LGHDT and YNNKEL (reference sequence). This CDR3 has 13 amino acids. After removal of 4 bases from V and 4 bases from J, the junction contained 0 bases not matched to a gene.

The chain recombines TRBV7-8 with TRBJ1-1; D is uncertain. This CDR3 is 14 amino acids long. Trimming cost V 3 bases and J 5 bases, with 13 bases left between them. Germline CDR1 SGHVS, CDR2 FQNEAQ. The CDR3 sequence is CASSFQPRGTEAFF. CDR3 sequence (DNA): TGTGCCAGCAGCTTCCAGCCCAGAGGGACTGAAGCTTTCTTT.

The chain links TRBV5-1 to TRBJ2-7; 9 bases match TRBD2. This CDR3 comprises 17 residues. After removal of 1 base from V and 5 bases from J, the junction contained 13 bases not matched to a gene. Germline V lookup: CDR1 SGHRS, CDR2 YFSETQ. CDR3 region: CASSLTPPSGGFDEQYF. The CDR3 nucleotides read TGCGCCAGCAGCTTGACCCCACCCAGCGGGGGGTTCGACGAGCAGTACTTC.

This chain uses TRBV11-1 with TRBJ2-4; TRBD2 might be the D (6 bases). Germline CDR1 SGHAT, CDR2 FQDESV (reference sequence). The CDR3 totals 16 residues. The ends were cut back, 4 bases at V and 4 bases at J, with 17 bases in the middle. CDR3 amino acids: CASSSMGLARKNIQYF. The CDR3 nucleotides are TGTGCCAGCAGCTCGATGGGGCTAGCGCGTAAAAACATTCAGTACTTC.

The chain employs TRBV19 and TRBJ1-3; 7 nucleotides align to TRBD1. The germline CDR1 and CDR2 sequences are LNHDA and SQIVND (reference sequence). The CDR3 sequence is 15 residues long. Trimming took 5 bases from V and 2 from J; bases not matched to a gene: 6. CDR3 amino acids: CASSPRGRAGNTIYF. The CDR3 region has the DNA TGTGCCAGTAGTCCGAGGGGGCGTGCTGGAAACACCATATATTTT.

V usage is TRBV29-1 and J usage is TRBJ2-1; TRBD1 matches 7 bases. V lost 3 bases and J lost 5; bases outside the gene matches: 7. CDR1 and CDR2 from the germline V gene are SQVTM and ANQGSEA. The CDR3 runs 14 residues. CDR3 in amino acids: CSVDGTDTNNEQFF. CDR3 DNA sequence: TGCAGCGTTGACGGGACAGATACTAACAATGAGCAGTTCTTC.

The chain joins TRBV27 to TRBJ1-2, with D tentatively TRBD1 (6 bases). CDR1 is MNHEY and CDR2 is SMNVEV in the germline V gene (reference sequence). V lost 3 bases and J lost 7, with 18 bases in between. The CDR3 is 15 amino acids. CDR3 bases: TGTGCCAGCAGTTTGGTAGGGACACCGGGGAGTGGCTACACCTTC. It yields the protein CASSLVGTPGSGYTF.

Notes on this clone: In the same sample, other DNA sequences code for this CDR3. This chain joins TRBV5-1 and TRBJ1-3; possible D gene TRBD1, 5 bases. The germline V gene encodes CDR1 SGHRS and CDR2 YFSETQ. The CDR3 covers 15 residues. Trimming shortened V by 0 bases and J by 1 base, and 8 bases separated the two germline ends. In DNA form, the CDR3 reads TGCGCCAGCAGCTTGGGGGCAGGGTCTGGAAACACCATATATTTT. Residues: CASSLGAGSGNTIYF.